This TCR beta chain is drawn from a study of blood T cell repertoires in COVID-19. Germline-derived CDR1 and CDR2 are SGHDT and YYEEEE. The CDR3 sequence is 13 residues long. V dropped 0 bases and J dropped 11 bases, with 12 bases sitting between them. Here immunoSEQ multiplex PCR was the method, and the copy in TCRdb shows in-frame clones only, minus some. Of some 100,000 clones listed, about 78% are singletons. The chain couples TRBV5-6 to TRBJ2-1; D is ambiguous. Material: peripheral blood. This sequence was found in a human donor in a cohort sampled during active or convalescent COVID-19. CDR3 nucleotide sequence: TGTGCCAGCAGCTTGGGATACAGATTTCAGCAGTTCTTC. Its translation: CASSLGYRFQQFF.